What follows are 26 T cell receptor beta chains derived from one specimen sequenced in a study of CD8+ T cells in alopecia areata. RNA extraction was followed by reverse transcription into cDNA, which acted as the sequencing template. The protocol was immunoSEQ multiplex PCR, while the TCRdb copy is restricted to in-frame clones and leaves out a portion. The sample holds over 150,000 clones, over 55% seen once. This sample comprised CD4+ T cells sorted from blood, obtained at week 0. Receptors originate from a human donor with alopecia areata.

There are a few counts of this clone. This CDR3 reads CASEGSGPPQYF. The CDR3 nucleotides are TGTGCCAGCGAGGGATCGGGACCACCGCAGTATTTT. The chain couples TRBV10-3 to TRBJ2-3; D is perhaps TRBD1 or TRBD2 (5 bases each). The CDR3 is 12 residues long. V lost 10 bases to trimming and J lost 10 bases, with 18 bases between them. Germline V gives CDR1 ENHRY, CDR2 SYGVKD.

J is TRBJ1-5 and V is TRBV9, with TRBD1 as a possible D gene (6 bases). In germline, CDR1 is SGDLS, CDR2 YYNGEE. V lost 3 bases to trimming and J lost 6 bases, with 16 bases between them. The length of the CDR3 is 15 residues. CDR3 residues: CASSAQGSSGQPQHF. CDR3 coding DNA: TGTGCCAGCAGCGCTCAGGGGTCCTCGGGTCAGCCCCAGCATTTT.

This clone was seen more than once but under ten times. The CDR3 nucleotides read TGTGCCTGGAGTGGGGACAGCTATGGCTACACCTTC. Translated, it gives CAWSGDSYGYTF. V gene TRBV30 combines with J gene TRBJ1-2, with TRBD1 matching over 7 bases. CDR1 and CDR2 (germline): GTSNPN, SVGIG (reference sequence). CDR3 size: 12 residues. Unmatched junction bases numbered 0, after V lost 1 base and J lost 4 bases.

This chain joins TRBV6-5 and TRBJ2-5, with D tentatively TRBD2 (5 bases). Germline V gives CDR1 MNHEY, CDR2 SVGAGI. CDR3 length: 13 residues. V was trimmed by 0 bases and J by 5 bases, leaving 7 bases between them. The CDR3 DNA sequence: TGTGCCAGCAGTTACTCGGAGGAGGAGACCCAGTACTTC. Translating it yields CASSYSEEETQYF.

The CDR3 reads CAWSLTANTEAFF. The CDR3 region has the DNA TGTGCCTGGAGCCTAACAGCTAACACTGAAGCTTTCTTT. V is TRBV30 and J is TRBJ1-1; D is undetermined. Deletions cut 3 bases from V and 2 bases from J, with 10 bases between. The CDR3 is 13 residues long. CDR1 GTSNPN and CDR2 SVGIG come from the germline V gene (reference sequence).

The chain's CDR3 is CASSPYLNAQDGYTF. CDR3 nucleotide sequence: TGTGCCAGCAGCCCGTACCTCAATGCGCAGGATGGCTACACCTTC. The chain uses TRBV7-9 and TRBJ1-2; no firm D call. The CDR3 is made up of 15 amino acids. V was shortened by 5 bases and J by 6 bases, with 19 bases between the two germline ends. CDR1 SEHNR and CDR2 FQNEAQ come from the germline V gene (reference sequence).

This clone has a single count. The CDR3 reads CASSEGPGRDSSYEQYF. The CDR3 DNA follows: TGTGCCAGCAGTGAAGGGCCCGGACGGGATAGCTCCTACGAGCAGTACTTC. This sequence joins TRBV2 and TRBJ2-7; weak D call: TRBD2 (5 bases). CDR1 is SNHLY, CDR2 FYNNEI, per germline. The CDR3 is 17 amino acids. The ends were cut back, 1 base at V and 0 bases at J, with 16 bases in the middle.

The chain carries TRBV2 and TRBJ2-1; a weak D match, TRBD2 (5 bases). Trimming stripped 4 bases from V and 3 bases from J, with 10 bases between. The CDR3 runs to 14 residues. Per the germline V gene, CDR1 is SNHLY and CDR2 is FYNNEI. The CDR3 region has the DNA TGTGCCAGCAGTGTTCAAGGACTCTACAATGAGCAGTTCTTC. The encoded protein is CASSVQGLYNEQFF.

This clone has a single count. The chain carries TRBV6-4 and TRBJ2-3, with D possibly being TRBD1 (6 bases). The CDR3 has 15 residues. V was shortened by 3 bases and J by 6 bases, with 16 bases between the two germline ends. From germline, CDR1 is MRHNA and CDR2 SNTAGT. DNA of the CDR3: TGTGCCAGCAGTGAGGAACGGGACACTTTGGATACGCAGTATTTT. Its protein is CASSEERDTLDTQYF.

This clone has just a few counts. The chain has TRBV5-1 and TRBJ2-3, with D possibly being TRBD1 (5 bases). The CDR3 runs 14 residues. The germline V gene encodes CDR1 SGHRS and CDR2 YFSETQ. V lost 0 bases to trimming and J lost 3 bases, with 8 bases between them. The CDR3 DNA sequence: TGCGCCAGCAGCTTGGGACAGACAACAGATACGCAGTATTTT. As protein: CASSLGQTTDTQYF.

This rearrangement joins TRBV25-1 to TRBJ1-1, with D possibly being TRBD1 (5 bases). There are 11 residues in the CDR3. Germline CDR1 MGHDK, CDR2 SYGVNS. The V end lost 8 bases, the J end lost 5 bases, and 9 bases lay between the germline ends. As DNA, the CDR3 is TGTGCCAGCGGGGGGTATACTGAAGCTTTCTTT. This gives the protein CASGGYTEAFF.

V gene TRBV7-6 combines with J gene TRBJ2-7, with a possible D match to TRBD2 (7 bases). Trimming stripped 1 base from V and 2 bases from J, with 15 bases between. The CDR3 totals 16 residues. The germline gives CDR1 SGHVS, CDR2 FNYEAQ. The CDR3 region has the DNA TGTGCCAGCAGCTTAGAAGGTGCGGGGGCGACCTACGAGCAGTACTTC. Residues: CASSLEGAGATYEQYF.

A few counts support this clone. J is TRBJ2-2 and V is TRBV29-1; D call uncertain. The CDR3 contains 14 residues. Per the germline V gene, CDR1 is SQVTM and CDR2 is ANQGSEA. The ends were cut back, 4 bases at V and 5 bases at J, with 14 bases in the middle. In nucleotides, the CDR3 is TGCAGCGTTGGGAACTACGACAATACCGGGGAGCTGTTTTTT. This gives the protein CSVGNYDNTGELFF.

The V call is TRBV29-1, the J call TRBJ2-5; tentatively, D is TRBD1 (6 bases). This CDR3 is 15 amino acids long. The germline gives CDR1 SQVTM, CDR2 ANQGSEA. Trimming took 5 bases from V and 4 from J, leaving 20 bases between them. The CDR3 region has the DNA TGCAGCGTTACCGATCCTACAGGGACGGGAGAGACCCAGTACTTC. Its translation: CSVTDPTGTGETQYF.

V usage is TRBV7-2 and J usage is TRBJ2-7; 7 nucleotides line up with TRBD2. The germline gives CDR1 SGHTA, CDR2 FQGNSA. The CDR3 extends over 15 amino acids. V lost 5 bases, J lost 1 base, and 8 bases stayed unmatched. The CDR3 protein is CASSVTGTTSYEQYF. DNA for the CDR3: TGTGCCAGCAGCGTAACCGGGACTACTTCCTACGAGCAGTACTTC.

In regard to this clone: Other DNA sequences in this specimen translate into the identical CDR3. This chain connects TRBV30 to TRBJ2-3, with TRBD2 matching over 8 bases. Per germline, CDR1 GTSNPN and CDR2 SVGIG (reference sequence). The CDR3 has 13 residues. With V trimmed by 2 bases and J by 6 bases, 4 bases remained unmatched. CDR3 nucleotide sequence: TGTGCCTGGAGTCGGGGGGGCCTTGATACGCAGTATTTT. This translates into CAWSRGGLDTQYF.

The rearrangement joins TRBV11-2 to TRBJ1-4, with TRBD1 matching over 7 bases. Unmatched junction bases numbered 11, after V lost 5 bases and J lost 8 bases. Germline loops: CDR1 SGHAT, CDR2 FQNNGV. The CDR3 consists of 15 residues. CDR3 in amino acids: CASSPRTGLKEKLFF. In DNA, the CDR3 is TGTGCCAGCAGCCCACGGACAGGCCTTAAGGAAAAACTGTTTTTT.

This clone was seen only a few times. The gene calls are TRBV29-1 and TRBJ1-2; D is uncertain. The CDR3 sequence is 13 residues long. Germline CDR1 SQVTM, CDR2 ANQGSEA. The V end lost 3 bases, the J end lost 7 bases, and 15 bases lay between the germline ends. CDR3 nucleotides: TGCAGCGTTGACGGCCTGAGGGTCGGTGGCTACACCTTC. The encoded protein is CSVDGLRVGGYTF.

The chain has TRBV5-1 and TRBJ2-1; the match to TRBD1 covers 10 bases. The V and J ends lost 10 bases and 9 bases, in that order; junction bases with no gene match: 7. Germline assignment: CDR1 SGHRS and CDR2 YFSETQ. This CDR3 is 12 amino acids long. CDR3 region: CAGGTGVGEQFF. The CDR3 bases are TGCGCCGGCGGGACAGGGGTTGGTGAGCAGTTCTTC.

The chain couples TRBV29-1 to TRBJ1-1, with D perhaps matching TRBD1 (6 bases). The CDR3 sequence is 15 residues long. CDR1 and CDR2 from the germline V gene are SQVTM and ANQGSEA. Trimming took 6 bases from V and 1 from J, leaving 18 bases between them. The CDR3 region is CSVRVTGSPNTEAFF. CDR3 bases: TGCAGCGTGAGGGTGACAGGATCCCCGAACACTGAAGCTTTCTTT. Combining the CDR3 with reference TRBV29-1 and TRBJ1-1 gives the whole variable domain SAVISQKPSRDICQRGTSLTIQCQVDSQVTMMFWYRQQPGQSLTLIATANQGSEATYESGFVIDKFPISRPNLTFSTLTVSNMSPEDSSIYLCSVRVTGSPNTEAFFGQGTRLTVV.

This clone has just one count. The chain has TRBV2 and TRBJ2-1; a possible D gene is TRBD2 (7 bases). Per germline, CDR1 SNHLY and CDR2 FYNNEI. The CDR3 extends over 13 amino acids. The CDR3 bases are TGTGCGACAGGCGGGAGCTCCTACAATGAGCAGTTCTTC. Its translation: CATGGSSYNEQFF. The full variable domain, its missing parts supplied by reference TRBV2 and TRBJ2-1, is EPEVTQTPSHQVTQMGQEVILRCVPISNHLYFYWYRQILGQKVEFLVSFYNNEISEKSEIFDDQFSVERPDGSNFTLKIRSTKLEDSAMYFCATGGSSYNEQFFGPGTRLTVL.

The V gene is TRBV30, the J gene TRBJ2-2; D uncertain. The CDR3 is 10 residues long. Trimming cost V 7 bases and J 6 bases, with 6 bases left between them. Germline V CDR1 and CDR2: GTSNPN, SVGIG (reference sequence). The chain's CDR3 is CALESGELFF. Here the CDR3 DNA reads TGTGCCTTGGAATCCGGGGAGCTGTTTTTT.

The chain uses TRBV19 and TRBJ2-2, with D possibly matching TRBD1 (6 bases). The V gene's germline CDR1 is LNHDA and CDR2 SQIVND (reference sequence). The CDR3 loop spans 14 amino acids. V was shortened by 3 bases and J by 6 bases, with 11 bases between the two germline ends. CDR3 amino acids: CASSMGARAGELFF. The CDR3 DNA reads TGTGCCAGTAGTATGGGGGCTCGCGCCGGGGAGCTGTTTTTT.

DNA of the CDR3: TGTGCCAGCAGCCCAGAACCCACAGGGATCGGAGGGGGTACTGAAGCTTTCTTT. This translates into CASSPEPTGIGGGTEAFF. The chain carries TRBV5-4 and TRBJ1-1; the D gene is possibly TRBD1 (6 bases). Trimming shortened V by 4 bases and J by 5 bases, and 27 bases separated the two germline ends. CDR3 size: 18 residues. Looked up from germline, CDR1 is SGHNT and CDR2 is YYREEE (reference sequence).

This clone was counted a few times. The gene calls are TRBV30 and TRBJ2-1; 10 nucleotides match TRBD1. Germline V gives CDR1 GTSNPN, CDR2 SVGIG (reference sequence). The length of the CDR3 is 15 residues. Losses at the gene ends were 2 bases for V and 10 bases for J; bases not matched to a gene: 11. CDR3 amino acids: CAWSYLGQGSGEQFF. The CDR3 DNA follows: TGTGCCTGGAGTTACCTGGGACAGGGGTCGGGGGAGCAGTTCTTC.

The CDR3 DNA sequence: TGTGCCAGCAGGAGACAGGCAACCTTAAATGAAAAACTGTTTTTT. Protein product: CASRRQATLNEKLFF. This chain joins TRBV2 and TRBJ1-4; D might be TRBD1 (6 bases). CDR3 size: 15 residues. In germline, CDR1 is SNHLY, CDR2 FYNNEI. V lost 6 bases, J lost 5 bases, and 16 bases lay in between.